The next 22 T cell receptor beta chains were all read from a single sample in a study of blood T cells in healthy people across ages. A second roughly 6 to 12 cycle PCR used barcoded and J-beta primers. TCRdb fed the 5' RACE reads into MiXCR, producing one record per CDR3 protein. The data show about a million distinct CDR3 sequences, just over 50% seen once. Input material: blood. These receptors were taken from a woman between 55 and 75 years old in good health.

This sequence joins TRBV3-1 and TRBJ2-5; D is perhaps TRBD2 (6 bases). The CDR3 spans 15 residues. The germline gives CDR1 LGHDT, CDR2 YNNKEL (reference sequence). V lost 4 bases, J lost 11 bases, and 23 bases lay in between. This chain's CDR3 is CASSPALAATREQYF. DNA of the CDR3: TGTGCCAGCAGCCCGGCGTTAGCGGCCACCCGTGAGCAGTACTTC.

The chain recombines TRBV5-1 with TRBJ2-3, with 12 bases fitting TRBD2. The length of the CDR3 is 15 residues. Germline lookup yields CDR1 SGHRS and CDR2 YFSETQ. V dropped 7 bases and J dropped 3; count of bases not matched to a gene: 6. The CDR3 DNA reads as TGCGCCAGCCGAAGGACTAGCGGGGATACAGATACGCAGTATTTT. As protein: CASRRTSGDTDTQYF.

J is TRBJ2-5 and V is TRBV28, with 10 bases matching TRBD1. The J call is doubtful: the DNA matches TRBJ2-7 better. Germline CDR1 and CDR2: MDHEN and SYDVKM. The length of the CDR3 is 14 residues. The DNA of the CDR3 is TGTGCCAGCCTGCAGACAGGGGGCAGGGACGAGCAGTACTTC. Amino acids: CASLQTGGRDEQYF.

The chain combines TRBV12-3 or TRBV12-4 with TRBJ2-3; a weak D match, TRBD2 (5 bases). This CDR3 has 14 residues. V was pared by 6 bases and J by 2 bases, with 12 bases between. CDR3 loop: CASRPGFLTDTQYF. The CDR3 DNA reads as TGTGCCAGCAGACCGGGATTCCTCACAGATACGCAGTATTTT.

The CDR3 loop is CASSRDVGGIQYF. CDR3 sequence (DNA): TGCGCCAGCAGCCGGGACGTTGGGGGCATTCAGTACTTC. The chain employs TRBV4-3 and TRBJ2-4; D tentatively reads TRBD1 or TRBD2 (5 bases each). The CDR3 consists of 13 residues. Germline CDR1 LGHNA, CDR2 YSLEER. Trimming removed 4 bases from V and 9 bases from J, with 13 bases in between.

This clonotype was seen more than once but under ten times. The V gene is TRBV7-3, the J gene TRBJ2-3; possibly TRBD2 for D (5 bases). The germline gives CDR1 SGHTA, CDR2 FQGTGA. V shed 2 bases and J shed 4 bases, with 13 bases lying between them. CDR3 length equals 15 residues. This CDR3 reads CASSLSTGFSDTQYF. The CDR3, as DNA: TGTGCCAGCAGCTTATCAACGGGATTTTCAGATACGCAGTATTTT. Variable domain in full (rest from reference TRBV7-3 and TRBJ2-3): GAGVSQTPSNKVTEKGKYVELRCDPISGHTALYWYRQSLGQGPEFLIYFQGTGAADDSGLPNDRFFAVRPEGSVSTLKIQRTERGDSAVYLCASSLSTGFSDTQYFGPGTRLTVL.

Only one count was recorded for this clonotype. The rearrangement uses TRBV20-1 and TRBJ2-3; the D call may be TRBD1 or TRBD2 (5 bases each). CDR3 length: 14 amino acids. Germline V gene lookup returns CDR1 DFQATT and CDR2 SNEGSKA (reference sequence). Trimming removed 0 bases from V and 8 bases from J, with 15 bases in between. The CDR3 loop is CSARDPGTVGTQYF. CDR3 nucleotides: TGCAGTGCTAGAGACCCGGGGACCGTAGGTACGCAGTATTTT.

The chain links TRBV27 to TRBJ1-6; a possible D gene is TRBD1 (5 bases). This CDR3 has 16 residues. Germline lookup yields CDR1 MNHEY and CDR2 SMNVEV (reference sequence). Trimming stripped 8 bases from V and 7 bases from J, with 21 bases between. Written as DNA, the CDR3 is TGTGCCAGCCTAGACTTACGTCTGGGGGAAAATTCACCCCTCCACTTT. It encodes CASLDLRLGENSPLHF.

The chain has TRBV4-1 and TRBJ2-6; 7 bases match TRBD1. J gave up 2 bases and V 6 bases, and 7 bases lay outside the gene matches. This CDR3 contains 16 residues. CDR1 and CDR2 (germline): MGHRA, YSYEKL. CDR3 DNA: TGCGCCAGCAGTCGACAGGGAATCCCTGGGGCCAACGTCCTGACTTTC. This gives the protein CASSRQGIPGANVLTF.

In its sample, this clonotype was seen a few times. The rearrangement joins TRBV11-1 to TRBJ2-4, with 13 bases matching TRBD2. Trimming at V came to 2 bases and at J to 9 bases, leaving 7 bases not matched to a gene. CDR3 size: 16 residues. CDR1 is SGHAT and CDR2 is FQDESV in the germline V gene (reference sequence). The CDR3 DNA reads TGTGCCAGCAGCTTACCCGGACTAGCGGGAGATGGCATTCAGTACTTC. This codes for CASSLPGLAGDGIQYF. Filled out from reference TRBV11-1 and TRBJ2-4, the complete variable domain reads EAEVAQSPRYKITEKSQAVAFWCDPISGHATLYWYRQILGQGPELLVQFQDESVVDDSQLPKDRFSAERLKGVDSTLKIQPAELGDSAMYLCASSLPGLAGDGIQYFGAGTRLSVL.

J is TRBJ2-1 and V is TRBV10-3; 9 bases fit TRBD2. The V and J ends lost 7 bases and 9 bases, in that order; junction bases with no gene match: 10. CDR1 and CDR2 from the germline V gene are ENHRY and SYGVKD. The CDR3 is 14 amino acids. CDR3 sequence (DNA): TGTGCCATCAAGGTAGGACTAGCGTCCGGTGAGCAGTTCTTC. It is translated as CAIKVGLASGEQFF.

This chain uses TRBV29-1 with TRBJ2-3, with D hard to call. The ends were cut back, 5 bases at V and 4 bases at J, with 7 bases in the middle. Germline-derived CDR1 and CDR2 are SQVTM and ANQGSEA. The CDR3 is 11 amino acids. For the CDR3, the DNA is TGCAGCGTTATACGCGCAGATACGCAGTATTTT. The encoded protein is CSVIRADTQYF.

The rearrangement joins TRBV12-3 or TRBV12-4 to TRBJ2-7; 10 bases are a match to TRBD2. The J segment lost 3 bases and the V segment lost 4 bases, leaving 6 bases of the junction unmatched. The CDR3 is 15 residues long. The CDR3 reads CASSSPLAGDYEQYF. Here the CDR3 DNA reads TGTGCCAGCAGTTCCCCGCTAGCGGGAGACTACGAGCAGTACTTC.

The chain couples TRBV28 to TRBJ2-1, with TRBD2 matching over 8 bases. CDR3 length equals 14 residues. Germline CDR1 and CDR2: MDHEN and SYDVKM. Trimming at V came to 6 bases and at J to 4 bases, leaving 5 bases not matched to a gene. The CDR3, as DNA: TGTGCCAGCAGAGCGGCTAGCGGGTACAATGAGCAGTTCTTC. Its protein product is CASRAASGYNEQFF. Supplemented by reference TRBV28 and TRBJ2-1, the full variable domain reads DVKVTQSSRYLVKRTGEKVFLECVQDMDHENMFWYRQDPGLGLRLIYFSYDVKMKEKGDIPEGYSVSREKKERFSLILESASTNQTSMYLCASRAASGYNEQFFGPGTRLTVL.

The chain is built from TRBV4-1 and TRBJ1-5; D ambiguous. The CDR3 is 14 residues long. Germline CDR1 and CDR2: MGHRA and YSYEKL. V lost 0 bases and J 3 bases, leaving 6 bases between the germline ends. The CDR3 region is CASSQDGINQPQHF. In DNA, the CDR3 is TGCGCCAGCAGCCAAGATGGAATCAATCAGCCCCAGCATTTT.

This clonotype showed up many times. CDR3 amino acids: CSVYIPGQGLIAYEQYF. CDR3 nucleotide sequence: TGCAGCGTTTATATACCGGGACAGGGTTTGATTGCCTACGAGCAGTACTTC. J is TRBJ2-7 and V is TRBV29-1; 9 bases map to TRBD1. CDR3 size: 17 residues. V was pared by 5 bases and J by 2 bases, with 16 bases of the junction left unmatched. The V gene's germline CDR1 is SQVTM and CDR2 ANQGSEA.

A word on this clonotype: Since the CDR3 does not end with the conserved phenylalanine or tryptophan, this likely comes from a read error. The rearrangement joins TRBV5-1 to TRBJ2-1; D is unclear. V lost 4 bases to trimming and J lost 0 bases, with 11 bases between them. The CDR3 covers 15 residues. CDR1 and CDR2 (germline): SGHRS, YFSETQ. DNA of the CDR3: TGCGCCAGCAGCCTCGAAACGAGCTCCTACAATGAGCAGTTCTTA. Amino acid sequence: CASSLETSSYNEQFL.

The rearrangement joins TRBV3-1 to TRBJ2-1; D might be TRBD1 (5 bases). Germline V CDR1 and CDR2: LGHDT, YNNKEL (reference sequence). CDR3 length: 14 amino acids. Trimming pared 3 bases from V and 10 bases from J, leaving 16 bases between. CDR3 region: CASSHDRNTGEQFF. In nucleotides, the CDR3 is TGTGCCAGCAGCCATGACAGAAACACGGGCGAGCAGTTCTTC.

This rearrangement joins TRBV2 to TRBJ1-2; 8 bases line up with TRBD1. This CDR3 region has 16 residues. The germline CDR1 and CDR2 sequences are SNHLY and FYNNEI. V trimming: 7 bases; J trimming: 1 base; junction bases outside the gene matches: 11. CDR3 sequence reads: CASNYRQGSLNYGYTF. CDR3 DNA sequence: TGTGCCAGCAATTATCGACAGGGGTCCCTTAACTATGGCTACACCTTC.

The count of this clonotype is one. The chain employs TRBV6-2 or TRBV6-3 and TRBJ1-2; TRBD1 might be the D (5 bases). The V gene's germline CDR1 is MNHEY and CDR2 SVGEGT. The CDR3 length is 14 residues. Between the trimmed V and J ends, which lost 7 bases and 4 bases, there was a span of 16 bases. The CDR3 nucleotides are TGTGCCAGCACCCGCGGCCAGGGTGGCTATGGCTACACCTTC. As protein: CASTRGQGGYGYTF.

V and J are TRBV7-2 and TRBJ2-5; 7 positions match TRBD2. The end of the DNA is better explained by TRBJ2-1, so the J call may be wrong. CDR3 size: 13 residues. Germline V gene data show CDR1 as SGHTA and CDR2 as FQGNSA. Written as DNA, the CDR3 is TGTGCCAGCAGGCGGGGGAACCAAGAGACCCAGTTCTTC. This sequence encodes CASRRGNQETQFF.

The table lists this clonotype with a few counts. The chain is built from TRBV27 and TRBJ2-7; D is unresolved. Germline loops: CDR1 MNHEY, CDR2 SMNVEV (reference sequence). This CDR3 has 11 residues. V was trimmed by 7 bases and J by 6 bases, leaving 10 bases between them. CDR3 DNA sequence: TGTGCCAGCACATACCTCTCCGAGCAGTACTTC. The encoded protein is CASTYLSEQYF.